These 27 T cell receptor beta chains were all obtained from the same sample, sequenced in a study of blood T cell repertoires in COVID-19. Clones were read by immunoSEQ multiplex PCR, and TCRdb kept only the in-frame ones, dropping some. The table lists about 160,000 clones, about four fifths of them singletons. Sequences were obtained from peripheral blood. The receptors here all came from an elderly woman with active or convalescent COVID-19.

This clone was counted between two and nine times. This chain links TRBV3-1 (or the pseudogene TRBV3-2) with TRBJ1-5; D perhaps matches TRBD1 (6 bases). Trimming shortened V by 5 bases and J by 6 bases, and 17 bases separated the two germline ends. The CDR3 length is 15 residues. Germline V gene data show CDR1 as LGHDT and CDR2 as YNNKEL (reference sequence). DNA of the CDR3: TGTGCCAGCAGCTTAGATTCACAGGGATCTCAGCCCCAGCATTTT. Translation gives CASSLDSQGSQPQHF.

The chain joins TRBV5-1 to TRBJ2-7, with 8 positions matching TRBD2. This CDR3 is 16 amino acids long. V lost 3 bases and J lost 6; bases outside the gene matches: 14. Germline lookup yields CDR1 SGHRS and CDR2 YFSETQ. The CDR3 protein is CASSSDPGSGSSEQYF. CDR3 bases: TGCGCCAGCAGCTCTGACCCCGGAAGCGGGAGTAGCGAGCAGTACTTC.

The chain carries TRBV29-1 and TRBJ2-7, with 12 bases aligning to TRBD1. The CDR3 covers 12 residues. Germline loops: CDR1 SQVTM, CDR2 ANQGSEA. V lost 7 bases to trimming and J lost 5 bases; unmatched junction nucleotides: 3. The CDR3 is CSAGTGGDEQYF. In nucleotides, the CDR3 is TGCAGCGCCGGGACAGGGGGCGACGAGCAGTACTTC.

The rearrangement links TRBV5-1 to TRBJ2-1, with a weak D call TRBD2 (6 bases). The CDR3 is 14 residues long. V lost 5 bases and J 1 base, leaving 10 bases between the germline ends. Germline CDR1 and CDR2: SGHRS and YFSETQ. The CDR3 DNA reads TGCGCCAGCAGAGGAGGGATTTCCTACAATGAGCAGTTCTTC. It specifies CASRGGISYNEQFF.

The V gene is TRBV28, the J gene TRBJ2-7; D may be TRBD1 (6 bases). CDR1 and CDR2 from the germline V gene are MDHEN and SYDVKM. The length of the CDR3 is 14 residues. The V gene lost 6 bases and the J gene lost 3 bases, with 15 bases spanning the gap. CDR3 coding DNA: TGTGCCAGCAGCCCCTCTGGACAGCACTACGAGCAGTACTTC. Its translation: CASSPSGQHYEQYF.

The chain recombines TRBV9 with TRBJ2-1, with TRBD2 identical over 13 bases. This CDR3 region has 18 residues. Germline V gene data show CDR1 as SGDLS and CDR2 as YYNGEE. Losses at the gene ends were 0 bases for V and 6 bases for J; bases not matched to a gene: 9. CDR3 residues: CASSVEGLAGINGNEQFF. DNA of the CDR3: TGTGCCAGCAGCGTAGAGGGACTAGCGGGAATAAACGGCAATGAGCAGTTCTTC. The full variable domain, rest sourced from reference TRBV9 and TRBJ2-1, is DSGVTQTPKHLITATGQRVTLRCSPRSGDLSVYWYQQSLDQGLQFLIQYYNGEERAKGNILERFSAQQFPDLHSELNLSSLELGDSALYFCASSVEGLAGINGNEQFFGPGTRLTVL.

J is TRBJ1-1 and V is TRBV5-1; possible D gene TRBD1, 6 bases. Germline CDR1 is SGHRS and CDR2 is YFSETQ. V was shortened by 5 bases and J by 0 bases, with 11 bases between the two germline ends. CDR3 size: 14 residues. In DNA, the CDR3 is TGCGCCAGCAGTCAGGACAGTTTGAACACTGAAGCTTTCTTT. Its protein is CASSQDSLNTEAFF.

This clone occurred a few times. V gene TRBV5-1 combines with J gene TRBJ2-1, with 16 bases fitting TRBD2. The CDR3 spans 15 residues. Trimming cost V 3 bases and J 9 bases; bases outside gene matches: 3. The V gene's germline CDR1 is SGHRS and CDR2 YFSETQ. In DNA form, the CDR3 reads TGCGCCAGCAGCTCGGGACTAGCGGGAGGGAGTGAGCAGTTCTTC. It yields the protein CASSSGLAGGSEQFF. Filled out from reference TRBV5-1 and TRBJ2-1, the complete variable domain reads KAGVTQTPRYLIKTRGQQVTLSCSPISGHRSVSWYQQTPGQGLQFLFEYFSETQRNKGNFPGRFSGRQFSNSRSEMNVSTLELGDSALYLCASSSGLAGGSEQFFGPGTRLTVL.

V gene TRBV11-3 combines with J gene TRBJ2-3, with a tentative D call TRBD1 (6 bases). V lost 0 bases, J lost 3 bases, and 16 bases lay in between. Germline values: CDR1 SGHNT, CDR2 YENEEA. This CDR3 comprises 17 residues. The CDR3 is CASSLDMGAKGTDTQYF. CDR3 in DNA: TGTGCCAGCAGCTTAGATATGGGGGCAAAGGGGACAGATACGCAGTATTTT.

V and J are TRBV2 and TRBJ2-4; no clear D gene. The germline V gene encodes CDR1 SNHLY and CDR2 FYNNEI. Deletions cut 10 bases from V and 1 base from J, with 11 bases between. The CDR3 covers 13 residues. The CDR3 region is CATSVFAKNIQYF. Written as DNA, the CDR3 is TGTGCCACGTCGGTCTTTGCCAAAAACATTCAGTACTTC.

The chain links TRBV3-1 (or the pseudogene TRBV3-2) to TRBJ1-6; TRBD1 agrees at 7 bases. CDR3 length: 14 residues. The germline gives CDR1 LGHDT, CDR2 YNNKEL (reference sequence). Unmatched junction bases numbered 4, after V lost 4 bases and J lost 7 bases. CDR3 in DNA: TGTGCCAGCAGCCCGACAGGGCTAAATTCACCCCTCCACTTT. Translating it yields CASSPTGLNSPLHF.

The chain employs TRBV6-5 and TRBJ1-1; TRBD1 aligns across 8 bases. V shed 9 bases and J 5 bases; nucleotides not matched to a gene: 11. The CDR3 consists of 14 residues. Germline-derived CDR1 and CDR2 are MNHEY and SVGAGI. As DNA, the CDR3 is TGTGCCAGTCACCAGCAGGGGGCGAGGACTGAAGCTTTCTTT. This codes for CASHQQGARTEAFF.

V gene TRBV29-1 combines with J gene TRBJ1-1, with 7 positions matching TRBD1. Trimming took 7 bases from V and 3 from J; bases not matched to a gene: 8. The germline V gene has CDR1 SQVTM and CDR2 ANQGSEA. The CDR3 extends over 13 amino acids. The CDR3 bases are TGCAGCGGTGGACACAGGGGAGACACTGAAGCTTTCTTT. Translation: CSGGHRGDTEAFF.

In its sample, this clone was seen once. This rearrangement joins TRBV9 to TRBJ2-1; 8 nucleotides align to TRBD1. The CDR3 runs to 17 residues. Germline-derived CDR1 and CDR2 are SGDLS and YYNGEE. Trimming cost V 6 bases and J 8 bases; bases outside gene matches: 19. CDR3 in DNA: TGTGCCAGCACTCGAACTGGGGGCAGGGGGCTTGGGGATGAGCAGTTCTTC. Protein product: CASTRTGGRGLGDEQFF.

The chain joins TRBV6-5 to TRBJ2-1; TRBD2 matches 7 bases. The germline CDR1 and CDR2 sequences are MNHEY and SVGAGI. CDR3 length: 14 residues. V shed 7 bases and J 8 bases; nucleotides not matched to a gene: 11. In DNA form, the CDR3 reads TGTGCCAGCAACCCCACGGGAGGCATCGATGAGCAGTTCTTC. It codes for CASNPTGGIDEQFF.

The gene calls are TRBV9 and TRBJ1-2; D is undetermined. Germline loops: CDR1 SGDLS, CDR2 YYNGEE. V gave up 4 bases and J gave up 4 bases, with 14 bases separating them. CDR3 size: 14 residues. CDR3 protein: CASSSDGGSYGYTF. The DNA for the CDR3 is TGTGCCAGCAGCTCAGACGGAGGGAGCTATGGCTACACCTTC.

This sequence joins TRBV19 and TRBJ2-7, with 8 nucleotides matching TRBD1. The germline V gene encodes CDR1 LNHDA and CDR2 SQIVND (reference sequence). CDR3 length: 15 amino acids. J gave up 5 bases and V 2 bases, and 8 bases lay outside the gene matches. The CDR3 here is CASSIFGQGSHEQYF. In DNA, the CDR3 is TGTGCCAGTAGTATATTCGGACAGGGTAGCCACGAGCAGTACTTC.

The chain carries TRBV29-1 and TRBJ2-1; 9 bases match TRBD1. V gave up 7 bases and J gave up 5 bases; unmatched junction bases: 12. The germline V gene encodes CDR1 SQVTM and CDR2 ANQGSEA. This CDR3 has 15 residues. The CDR3 reads CSELTGTGYDNEQFF. The CDR3, as DNA: TGCAGCGAACTCACCGGGACAGGGTACGACAATGAGCAGTTCTTC.

This rearrangement joins TRBV7-8 to TRBJ1-6; D is perhaps TRBD1 (5 bases). Germline V lookup: CDR1 SGHVS, CDR2 FQNEAQ. The CDR3 loop spans 16 amino acids. The V end lost 5 bases, the J end lost 10 bases, and 21 bases lay between the germline ends. The CDR3 sequence: CASSQTFQGLGSPLHF. CDR3 nucleotides: TGTGCCAGCAGCCAAACTTTTCAGGGTCTAGGATCACCCCTCCACTTT.

This clone was seen only once. CDR3 loop: CASSQHRASYEQYF. CDR3 nucleotide sequence: TGTGCCAGCAGCCAACACAGGGCCTCCTACGAGCAGTACTTC. V usage is TRBV5-8 and J usage is TRBJ2-7; weak D call: TRBD1 (6 bases). Trimming removed 4 bases from V and 0 bases from J, with 11 bases in between. The CDR3 is 14 amino acids. Germline values: CDR1 SGHTS, CDR2 YDEGEE.

The V call is TRBV2, the J call TRBJ2-2; TRBD2 matches at 8 bases. The germline V gene encodes CDR1 SNHLY and CDR2 FYNNEI. The CDR3 runs to 14 residues. The V and J ends lost 5 bases and 7 bases, in that order; junction bases with no gene match: 6. The CDR3 protein is CASSPGTRYGELFF. The CDR3 region has the DNA TGTGCCAGCAGTCCCGGGACTAGATACGGGGAGCTGTTTTTT.

This clone has a handful of counts. CDR3 protein: CASSQRTGYNSPLHF. CDR3 coding DNA: TGTGCCAGCAGCCAAAGGACAGGGTACAATTCACCCCTCCACTTT. The chain links TRBV11-2 to TRBJ1-6; 8 bases match TRBD1. The J segment lost 7 bases and the V segment lost 5 bases, leaving 7 bases of the junction unmatched. The CDR3 extends over 15 amino acids. In germline, CDR1 is SGHAT, CDR2 FQNNGV. Complete variable domain (other parts from reference TRBV11-2 and TRBJ1-6): EAGVAQSPRYKIIEKRQSVAFWCNPISGHATLYWYQQILGQGPKLLIQFQNNGVVDDSQLPKDRFSAERLKGVDSTLKIQPAKLEDSAVYLCASSQRTGYNSPLHFGNGTRLTVT.

The gene calls are TRBV5-1 and TRBJ1-1, with D possibly being TRBD1 (5 bases). The CDR3 length is 13 residues. Trimming left V 3 bases short and J 3 bases short, with 9 bases between. In germline, CDR1 is SGHRS, CDR2 YFSETQ. Here the CDR3 DNA reads TGCGCCAGCAGCTGGGGCGGGGACACTGAAGCTTTCTTT. The encoded protein is CASSWGGDTEAFF.

This chain uses TRBV10-3 with TRBJ2-7, with 7 bases lining up with TRBD2. The CDR3 covers 15 residues. With V trimmed by 4 bases and J by 4 bases, 10 bases remained unmatched. From germline, CDR1 is ENHRY and CDR2 SYGVKD. The CDR3 loop is CAISGGAGVGYEQYF. The CDR3 region has the DNA TGTGCCATCAGTGGAGGGGCGGGAGTTGGGTACGAGCAGTACTTC.

V and J are TRBV27 and TRBJ2-1, with TRBD2 as a possible D gene (6 bases). The CDR3 length is 14 residues. Germline V gene data show CDR1 as MNHEY and CDR2 as SMNVEV (reference sequence). V was shortened by 7 bases and J by 9 bases, with 19 bases between the two germline ends. CDR3 sequence reads: CASTRAWGVGEQFF. CDR3 DNA: TGTGCCAGCACAAGAGCGTGGGGGGTTGGTGAGCAGTTCTTC.

This chain uses TRBV5-1 with TRBJ2-2, with a possible D match to TRBD1 (5 bases). This CDR3 has 16 amino acids. V was pared by 0 bases and J by 2 bases, with 11 bases between. The germline CDR1 and CDR2 sequences are SGHRS and YFSETQ. CDR3: CASSLAQASNTGELFF. CDR3 coding DNA: TGCGCCAGCAGCTTGGCACAGGCCTCTAACACCGGGGAGCTGTTTTTT.

J is TRBJ1-1 and V is TRBV9; 9 bases agree with TRBD1. The germline gives CDR1 SGDLS, CDR2 YYNGEE. This CDR3 comprises 16 residues. Germline trimming cut 7 bases from V and 2 bases from J; bases unmatched to any gene: 12. This CDR3 reads CASSRGDRDRNTEAFF. The CDR3 DNA reads TGTGCCAGCTCACGAGGGGACAGGGACAGAAACACTGAAGCTTTCTTT.